A single count supports the clone carrying this TCR beta chain. Its antigen remains unknown. The data are from a study of T cells in Graves' hyperthyroidism and ophthalmopathy. Whole-study context: Upon initial diagnosis and before any treatment, peripheral blood was collected.

RNA transcripts provided the source from which TCR beta CDR3 regions were amplified. Using the HTBI primer set, a first-round RT-PCR was run on the TCR CDR3. TCRdb re-called the multiplex PCR reads with MiXCR, one entry per CDR3 protein. The table records 500,000 to 600,000 distinct CDR3 sequences, about 20% of them present only once. Cells are PBMCs isolated from about 10 ml of fresh blood. Study results and limitations: The model foresaw ophthalmopathy a median about 6.5 months prior to onset. Separating ophthalmopathy from stable hyperthyroidism was achieved by a 13 V-J model.

This TCR came from a man between 40 and 49 years old with Graves' ophthalmopathy. The sample consisted of blood.

For the CDR3, the DNA is TGTGCCAGTAGTATACAGGTGGGAGCGAACACCGGGGAGCTGTTTTTT. This encodes CASSIQVGANTGELFF. The J gene is TRBJ2-2, the V gene TRBV19; D possibly corresponds to TRBD2 (5 bases). CDR3 length: 16 amino acids. Germline CDR1 LNHDA, CDR2 SQIVND (reference sequence). V lost 2 bases and J lost 0, with 10 bases in between.